A selection of T cell receptor beta chains follows, all from one sample in a study of blood T cells in healthy people across ages. TCRdb passed the 5' RACE reads through MiXCR, listing each CDR3 protein once. The sample shows about 620,000 distinct CDR3 sequences, around 52% of them seen only once. Sequenced: blood. These receptors all stem from an elderly woman in good health. CDR3s include the opening cysteine and the closing phenylalanine or tryptophan. The D gene is left open where the match is weak. Clone size is shown for a subset of rows, as once, few, many or a class of expanded clone.

V: TRBV11-1; D: -; J: TRBJ2-4; size: -; DNA: TGTGCCAGCAGCTTATCCCCTAGCGGAACAGGGGAAAACATTCAGTACTTC; CDR3: CASSLSPSGTGENIQYF
V: TRBV5-1; D: -; J: TRBJ2-7; size: few; DNA: TGCGCCAGCAGCTCCCTGAGTTCCTACGAGCAGTACTTC; CDR3: CASSSLSSYEQYF
V: TRBV5-1; D: -; J: TRBJ1-4; size: -; DNA: TGCGCCAGCAGCTTGGCCGCCGGGTATAATGAAAAACTGTTTTTT; CDR3: CASSLAAGYNEKLFF
V: TRBV19; D: TRBD2; J: TRBJ2-1; size: once; DNA: TGTGCCAGTAGTAGGGCGGGAGGTCATGTAGATGAGCAGTTCTTC; CDR3: CASSRAGGHVDEQFF
V: TRBV21-1; D: -; J: TRBJ1-5; size: many; DNA: TGTGCCACTCCGGACAGGGGACAGGCTCAGCCCCAGCATTTT; CDR3: CATPDRGQAQPQHF
V: TRBV9; D: TRBD1; J: TRBJ2-2; size: -; DNA: TGTGCCAGCAGCAAGAGGGGGACAGGGAAGACCGGGGAGCTGTTTTTT; CDR3: CASSKRGTGKTGELFF
V: TRBV2; D: -; J: TRBJ2-5; size: few; DNA: TGTGCCAGCATTCGAGTAGCAATTAAAGAGACCCAGTACTTC; CDR3: CASIRVAIKETQYF
V: TRBV29-1; D: TRBD2; J: TRBJ2-7; size: many; DNA: TGCAGCGTAGGACTAGCGACCTCCTACGAGCAGTACTTC; CDR3: CSVGLATSYEQYF
V: TRBV6-5; D: -; J: TRBJ1-4; size: many; DNA: TGTGCCAGCAGTTACTCGAGGGGATATGAAAAACTGTTTTTT; CDR3: CASSYSRGYEKLFF
V: TRBV20-1; D: -; J: TRBJ2-3; size: many; DNA: TGCAGTGGTCAGAGACAGGTTGTCACAGATACGCAGTATTTT; CDR3: CSGQRQVVTDTQYF
V: TRBV5-1; D: TRBD2; J: TRBJ2-1; size: -; DNA: TGCGTCAGCAGCTTAATGGCGGGGGTATACAATGAGCAGTTCTTC; CDR3: CVSSLMAGVYNEQFF
V: TRBV5-1; D: -; J: TRBJ1-1; size: -; DNA: TGCGCCAGCAGCTTGGATACCGGGAGTGAAGCTTTCTTT; CDR3: CASSLDTGSEAFF
V: TRBV5-1; D: -; J: TRBJ2-3; size: -; DNA: TGCGCCAGCAGCCTACCTAGCTCGTCAGATACGCAGTATTTT; CDR3: CASSLPSSSDTQYF
V: TRBV3-1; D: TRBD2; J: TRBJ2-1; size: many; DNA: TGTGCCAGCAGCCCGGAGACTAGCGGCTACAATGAGCAGTTCTTC; CDR3: CASSPETSGYNEQFF
V: TRBV27; D: -; J: TRBJ2-2; size: -; DNA: TGTGCCAGCAGTTTTCGATACCGGGACGGGAGCCTCGCGAACACCGGGGAGCTGTTTTTT; CDR3: CASSFRYRDGSLANTGELFF
V: TRBV20-1; D: -; J: TRBJ2-3; size: -; DNA: TGCAGTGCTAGGAGACCTAGCACAGATACGCAGTATTTT; CDR3: CSARRPSTDTQYF
V: TRBV30; D: TRBD1; J: TRBJ1-6; size: many; DNA: TGTGCCTGGAGGACCGGGACAGGGTCCTCGGGGAATTCACCCCTCCACTTT; CDR3: CAWRTGTGSSGNSPLHF
V: TRBV24-1; D: -; J: TRBJ2-5; size: -; DNA: TGTGCCACCAGTGATTCTGAGGAGCCCGGGACCCAGTACTTC; CDR3: CATSDSEEPGTQYF
V: TRBV5-6; D: -; J: TRBJ2-5; size: many; DNA: TGCGCCAGCAGCTTGGTTTCCCAAGAGACCCAGTACTTC; CDR3: CASSLVSQETQYF
V: TRBV7-2; D: TRBD2; J: TRBJ2-3; size: many; DNA: TGTGCCAGCAGCTCCCGGACTAGCCCAGATACGCAGTATTTT; CDR3: CASSSRTSPDTQYF
V: TRBV28; D: TRBD2; J: TRBJ2-5; size: few; DNA: TGTGCCAGCAACCCGGGGGGGGAGACCCAGTACTTC; CDR3: CASNPGGETQYF
V: TRBV29-1; D: TRBD2; J: TRBJ2-1; size: few; DNA: TGCAGCGTTGTATTAAGCGGGAGTGGAAATGAGCAGTTCTTC; CDR3: CSVVLSGSGNEQFF
V: TRBV3-1; D: TRBD2; J: TRBJ2-1; size: -; DNA: TGTGCCAGCAGCCAAGATCCACTAGCGGGAGGGGCTGGGTTCTTC; CDR3: CASSQDPLAGGAGFF
V: TRBV29-1; D: -; J: TRBJ2-1; size: many; DNA: TGCAGCGTAGCGGGCTTGACCTACAATGAGCAGTTCTTC; CDR3: CSVAGLTYNEQFF
V: TRBV10-3; D: -; J: TRBJ2-2; size: -; DNA: TGTGCCATCAGGGGCGGAATTGGCACCGGGGAGCTGTTTTTT; CDR3: CAIRGGIGTGELFF
V: TRBV5-6; D: TRBD1; J: TRBJ2-6; size: -; DNA: TGTGCCAGCAGCCCGGGACAGCTAAACTCTGGGGCCAACGTCCTGACTTTC; CDR3: CASSPGQLNSGANVLTF
V: TRBV20-1; D: -; J: TRBJ1-1; size: -; DNA: TGCAGTGCTAGACTCGGGGGGGGGAACACTGAAGCTTTCTTT; CDR3: CSARLGGGNTEAFF
V: TRBV25-1; D: -; J: TRBJ2-1; size: once; DNA: TGTGCCAGCAGTGCCCCGGTTTCTCTGCGGGTCAATGAGCAGTTCTTC; CDR3: CASSAPVSLRVNEQFF
V: TRBV2; D: -; J: TRBJ2-5; size: -; DNA: TGTGCCGGAAGGCCTGACCAAGAGACCCAGTACTTC; CDR3: CAGRPDQETQYF
V: TRBV6-1; D: -; J: TRBJ1-2; size: many; DNA: TGTGCCAGCACTCAGGGCGGCTGGTATGGCTACACCTTC; CDR3: CASTQGGWYGYTF
V: TRBV20-1; D: -; J: TRBJ2-6; size: -; DNA: TGCAGTGCTAGAGAAGGGGCCAACGTCCTGACTTTC; CDR3: CSAREGANVLTF
V: TRBV29-1; D: TRBD2; J: TRBJ2-5; size: many; DNA: TGCAGCGTTGTCCTAGCGGGAGTAGAGACCCAGTACTTC; CDR3: CSVVLAGVETQYF
V: TRBV29-1; D: TRBD1; J: TRBJ2-3; size: -; DNA: TGCAGCGTAAGGGACAGGCGCACAGATACGCAGTATTTT; CDR3: CSVRDRRTDTQYF
V: TRBV5-1; D: -; J: TRBJ2-1; size: many; DNA: TGCGCCAGCAGCTTGGAACCGGGATACAATGAGCAGTTCTTC; CDR3: CASSLEPGYNEQFF
V: TRBV5-5; D: -; J: TRBJ2-3; size: -; DNA: TGTGCCAGCAGCTGGGCGACAGTCAGCACAGATACGCAGTATTTT; CDR3: CASSWATVSTDTQYF
V: TRBV20-1; D: -; J: TRBJ1-2; size: few; DNA: TGCAGTGGCAGACTGCGGGGAGACTATGGCTACACCTTC; CDR3: CSGRLRGDYGYTF
V: TRBV4-2; D: -; J: TRBJ2-6; size: -; DNA: TGTGCCAGCAGCCAAGAGCAGACTCGAGCTTCTGGGGCCAACGTCCTGACTTTC; CDR3: CASSQEQTRASGANVLTF
V: TRBV14; D: -; J: TRBJ2-1; size: -; DNA: TGTGCCAGCAGCCAGGGGCAACGGGGCGGCTCCTACAATGAGCAGTTCTTC; CDR3: CASSQGQRGGSYNEQFF
V: TRBV5-1; D: -; J: TRBJ2-6; size: -; DNA: TGCGCCAGCAGCTTGGCCCGGCTCTCTGGGGCCAACGTCCTGACTTTC; CDR3: CASSLARLSGANVLTF
V: TRBV20-1; D: TRBD2; J: TRBJ2-1; size: many; DNA: TGCAGTGCTAGAGATCTGACTAGCGGGAGCTACAATGAGCAGTTCTTC; CDR3: CSARDLTSGSYNEQFF
V: TRBV5-1; D: -; J: TRBJ1-6; size: -; DNA: TGCGCCGGCAGAACGGAGAGCTCCTATAATTCACCCCTCCACTTT; CDR3: CAGRTESSYNSPLHF
V: TRBV18; D: -; J: TRBJ2-7; size: few; DNA: TGTGCCAGCTCACTTGCTAGCTCCTACAATGAGCAGTACTTC; CDR3: CASSLASSYNEQYF
V: TRBV3-1; D: -; J: TRBJ1-2; size: -; DNA: TGTGCCAGCAGCCACGAGAAGCGGGGACCCTACACCTTC; CDR3: CASSHEKRGPYTF
V: TRBV7-2; D: -; J: TRBJ2-4; size: -; DNA: TGTGCCAGCCAAGCCGGACAGAAAAACATTCAGTACTTC; CDR3: CASQAGQKNIQYF
V: TRBV7-3; D: TRBD2; J: TRBJ2-1; size: many; DNA: TGTGCCAGCAGCTCTAGGACTAGCGGGGGCAATGAGCAGTTCTTC; CDR3: CASSSRTSGGNEQFF
V: TRBV4-3; D: TRBD1; J: TRBJ1-1; size: once; DNA: TGCGCCAGTACCCGGGACAGGGGGCTCTCTGAAGCTTTCTTT; CDR3: CASTRDRGLSEAFF
V: TRBV3-1; D: -; J: TRBJ1-4; size: -; DNA: TGTGCCAGCAGCCAATTGCGACAGCCTAATGAAAAACTGTTTTTT; CDR3: CASSQLRQPNEKLFF
V: TRBV27; D: TRBD1; J: TRBJ1-1; size: -; DNA: TGTGCCAGCAGTTTGAAGGGGGCGCACACTGAAGCTTTCTTT; CDR3: CASSLKGAHTEAFF
V: TRBV28; D: -; J: TRBJ2-1; size: many; DNA: TGTGCCAGCAGTTCCCTCTGGAATGAGCAGTTCTTC; CDR3: CASSSLWNEQFF
V: TRBV28; D: TRBD1; J: TRBJ2-5; size: -; DNA: TGTGCCAGCAGTACCTCATCGACAGGGGGCTCTAGGGAGACCCAGTACTTC; CDR3: CASSTSSTGGSRETQYF
V: TRBV4-1; D: -; J: TRBJ2-3; size: -; DNA: TGCGCCAGCACTGCCCTTCAGAGGGACTCAGATACGCAGTATTTT; CDR3: CASTALQRDSDTQYF
V: TRBV7-2; D: -; J: TRBJ1-5; size: few; DNA: TGTGCCAGCAGCCCCTTCCGGGGCAATCAGCCCCAGCATTTT; CDR3: CASSPFRGNQPQHF
V: TRBV18; D: TRBD2; J: TRBJ2-1; size: -; DNA: TGTGCCAGCTCAGCTAGCGGTCAGCCAAGGGGGTTCTTC; CDR3: CASSASGQPRGFF
V: TRBV10-3; D: TRBD2; J: TRBJ2-3; size: many; DNA: TGTGCCATCAGTGACCACGGCGGGGGGGGAGATACGCAGTATTTT; CDR3: CAISDHGGGGDTQYF
V: TRBV10-1; D: -; J: TRBJ2-1; size: few; DNA: TGCGCCAGCAGTGTAGACGGGAGTGTCAACAATGAGCAGTTCTTC; CDR3: CASSVDGSVNNEQFF
V: TRBV7-2; D: TRBD1; J: TRBJ2-3; size: -; DNA: TGTGCCAGCAGCCGAGTCGCCGGGACAGGGGGCACAGATACGCAGTATTTT; CDR3: CASSRVAGTGGTDTQYF
V: TRBV20-1; D: -; J: TRBJ2-2; size: -; DNA: TGCAGTGCTAGACAAAGGGTCACCGGGGAGCTGTTTTTT; CDR3: CSARQRVTGELFF
V: TRBV4-1; D: TRBD2; J: TRBJ2-7; size: -; DNA: TGCGCCAGCAGCTATCAGACTAGCGGGTCTTCCTACGAGCAGTACTTC; CDR3: CASSYQTSGSSYEQYF
V: TRBV6-5; D: TRBD1; J: TRBJ1-4; size: many; DNA: TGTGCCAGCAGTCGGACAGGGCTAACTAATGAAAAACTGTTTTTT; CDR3: CASSRTGLTNEKLFF
V: TRBV5-4; D: -; J: TRBJ2-5; size: -; DNA: TGTGCCAGCAGCCCCGATCGACAGGCGCTCAGGGAGACCCAGTACTTC; CDR3: CASSPDRQALRETQYF